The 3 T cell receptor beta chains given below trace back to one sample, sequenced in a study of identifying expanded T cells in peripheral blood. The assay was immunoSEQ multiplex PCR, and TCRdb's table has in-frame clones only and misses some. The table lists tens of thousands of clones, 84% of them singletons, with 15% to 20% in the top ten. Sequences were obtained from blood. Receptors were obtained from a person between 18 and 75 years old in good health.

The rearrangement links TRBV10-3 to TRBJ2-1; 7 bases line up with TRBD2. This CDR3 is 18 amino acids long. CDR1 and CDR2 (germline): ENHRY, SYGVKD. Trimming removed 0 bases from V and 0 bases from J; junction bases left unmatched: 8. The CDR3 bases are TGTGCCATCAGTGAGTCTCCTACAGCGGGAAGCTCCTACAATGAGCAGTTCTTC. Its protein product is CAISESPTAGSSYNEQFF.

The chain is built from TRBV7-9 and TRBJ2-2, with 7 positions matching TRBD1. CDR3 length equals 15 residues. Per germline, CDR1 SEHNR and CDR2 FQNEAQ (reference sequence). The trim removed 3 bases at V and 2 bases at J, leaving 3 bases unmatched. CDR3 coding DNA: TGTGCCAGCAGCTTGGGACAGATAAACACCGGGGAGCTGTTTTTT. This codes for CASSLGQINTGELFF.

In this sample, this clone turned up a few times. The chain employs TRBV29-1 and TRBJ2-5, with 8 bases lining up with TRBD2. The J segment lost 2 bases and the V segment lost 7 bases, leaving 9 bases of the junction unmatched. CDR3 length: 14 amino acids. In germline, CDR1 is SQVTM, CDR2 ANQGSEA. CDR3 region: CSAVPGLVQETQYF. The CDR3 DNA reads TGCAGCGCAGTCCCGGGACTAGTTCAAGAGACCCAGTACTTC.